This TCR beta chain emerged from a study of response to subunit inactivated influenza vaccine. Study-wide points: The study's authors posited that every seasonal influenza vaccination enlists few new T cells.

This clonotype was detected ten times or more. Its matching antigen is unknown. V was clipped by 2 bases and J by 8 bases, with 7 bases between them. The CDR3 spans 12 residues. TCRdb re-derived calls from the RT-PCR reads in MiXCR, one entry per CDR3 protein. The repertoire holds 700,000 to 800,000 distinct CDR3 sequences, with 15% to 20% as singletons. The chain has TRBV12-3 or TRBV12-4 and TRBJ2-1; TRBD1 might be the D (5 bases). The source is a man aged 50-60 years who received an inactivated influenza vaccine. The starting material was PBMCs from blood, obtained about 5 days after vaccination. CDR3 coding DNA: TGTGCCAGCAGTTTACAGGGTTATGAGCAGTTCTTC. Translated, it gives CASSLQGYEQFF.